The rows below give T cell receptor beta chains drawn from one sample of a study of cytomegalovirus exposure and HLA in healthy donors. Clones were read by immunoSEQ multiplex PCR, and TCRdb kept only the in-frame ones, dropping some. The data contain 100,000 to 150,000 clones, more than 80% of them seen just once; the ten biggest clones take up 1%. The sequenced sample consisted of PBMCs. These receptors were taken from a man aged 35-49 years in good health and CMV-seronegative. CDR3s leave out the opening cysteine and the closing phenylalanine or tryptophan.

v_gene | len | CDR3aa
TRBV6-5 | 11 | ASSTGTGGPQH
TRBV30 | 11 | ACRGTSTDTQY
TRBV18 | 14 | ASSPMGQGAFQPQH
TRBV5-1 | 9 | ASSPGDEQY
TRBV21-1 | 15 | ASHLRQSGRDYSPLH
TRBV7-7 | 15 | ASRAQTRQGRTGELF
TRBV11-2 | 14 | ASSLDLGGGRYEQY
TRBV4-1 | 12 | ASSPRSRNTEAF
TRBV5-1 | 15 | ASSLVAGRIANEKLF
TRBV9 | 10 | ASGSSYNEQF
TRBV25-1 | 10 | ASSQGAGTQY
TRBV28 | 13 | ASSLPGPSSYEQY
TRBV6-5 | 13 | ASGSLQGNQETQY
TRBV7-9 | 13 | ASSFSGGATDTQY
TRBV27 | 11 | ASSPGRGQPQH
TRBV30 | 9 | ASSGNTEAF
TRBV28 | 13 | ASSLPGGPSYGYT
TRBV5-1 | 16 | ASRPPGLAATRQETQY
TRBV30 | 11 | AWNRGQAYEQY
TRBV4-2 | 14 | ASSQEGQGATDTQY
TRBV4-1 | 11 | ASSQTGGHEQY
TRBV20-1 | 8 | SARDPPLD
TRBV2 | 10 | ASGGEKETQY
TRBV11-1 | 14 | ASSPQTSATYNEQF
TRBV2 | 13 | ASREDRGNTGELF
TRBV5-6 | 14 | ASSPALGGMVKEQY
TRBV5-1 | 14 | ASSLPGLAGGNEQF
TRBV2 | 13 | ASSNTGLAQETQY
TRBV28 | 12 | ASSPTGQSYEQY
TRBV2 | 12 | ASSDQGPGNTIY
TRBV5-4 | 11 | ASSLDRNTEAF
TRBV6-1 | 12 | ASSESSGNQPQH
TRBV5-1 | 13 | ASSAQGGPSYEQY
TRBV2 | 16 | ASSEVEGRDRVGETQY
TRBV5-4 | 13 | ASRPGSEGTDTQY
TRBV5-1 | 13 | ASSLVWGLNQPQH
TRBV7-9 | 13 | ASGSPALGKNIQY
TRBV2 | 15 | ASSDNRQGGDYNEQF
TRBV9 | 13 | ASSESGAYTFEQF
TRBV7-3 | 16 | ASSSLVNLRGLSTEAF
TRBV9 | 14 | ASSPWGAGTYNEQF
TRBV2 | 12 | ASSADGGFETQY
TRBV5-8 | 11 | ASSRTGPYEQY
TRBV7-9 | 12 | ASSLLGVGTEAF
TRBV5-4 | 12 | ASSLGVPSYEQY
TRBV11-1 | 13 | ASSWVGQINSPLH
TRBV2 | 12 | ASDWASSLSAQY
TRBV10-3 | 11 | AISAREVNEQF
TRBV7-8 | 14 | ASSLGLPSGANVLT
TRBV30 | 12 | AWSVGGLGEKLF
TRBV5-1 | 13 | ASSPSGTGDYGYT
TRBV5-1 | 12 | ASSTGTGEETQY
TRBV19 | 13 | ASSPSTGSATEAF
TRBV2 | 14 | ASMRRGLAMNTEAF
TRBV28 | 12 | ASLSGGTTDTQY
TRBV18 | 14 | ASSPGRTGNTGELF
TRBV29-1 | 18 | SVAHLILLAGERGYNEQF
TRBV15 | 13 | ATSRDQSGFYEQY